The T cell receptor beta chain described here comes from a study of T cell changes during pregnancy in multiple sclerosis. The data were produced by immunoSEQ multiplex PCR, yet TCRdb's version contains in-frame clones alone and is incomplete. The sample comprises about 93,000 clones, 80% to 95% of which are singletons, and approximately 2.2% rests with the top ten. V was pared by 8 bases and J by 3 bases, with 10 bases of the junction left unmatched. This CDR3 region has 14 residues. This specimen was peripheral blood, taken after pregnancy. The rearrangement links TRBV6-7 to TRBJ2-7; 7 bases fit TRBD2. TRBV6-7 is an ORF, with its function uncertain. The receptor was isolated from a female donor with multiple sclerosis, enrolled in a pregnancy study. The CDR3 reads CASSGLVEGYEQYF. CDR3 DNA: TGTGCCAGCTCCGGACTAGTTGAGGGCTACGAGCAGTACTTC.